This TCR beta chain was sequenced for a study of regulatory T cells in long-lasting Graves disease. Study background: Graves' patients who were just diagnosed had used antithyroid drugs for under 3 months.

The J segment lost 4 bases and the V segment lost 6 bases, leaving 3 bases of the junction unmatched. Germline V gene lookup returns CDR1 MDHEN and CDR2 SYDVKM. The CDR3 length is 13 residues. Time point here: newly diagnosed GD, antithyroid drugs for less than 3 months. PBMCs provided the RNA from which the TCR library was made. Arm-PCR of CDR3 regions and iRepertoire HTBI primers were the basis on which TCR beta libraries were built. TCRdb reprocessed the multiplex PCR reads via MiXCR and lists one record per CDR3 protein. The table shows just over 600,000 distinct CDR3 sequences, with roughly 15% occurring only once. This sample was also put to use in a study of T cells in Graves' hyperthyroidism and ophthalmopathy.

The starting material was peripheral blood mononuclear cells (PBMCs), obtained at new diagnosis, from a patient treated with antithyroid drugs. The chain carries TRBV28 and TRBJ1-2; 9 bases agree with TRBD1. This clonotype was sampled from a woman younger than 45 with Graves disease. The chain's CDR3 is CASRKTGGYGYTF. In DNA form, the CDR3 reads TGTGCCAGCAGGAAGACAGGGGGCTATGGCTACACCTTC.